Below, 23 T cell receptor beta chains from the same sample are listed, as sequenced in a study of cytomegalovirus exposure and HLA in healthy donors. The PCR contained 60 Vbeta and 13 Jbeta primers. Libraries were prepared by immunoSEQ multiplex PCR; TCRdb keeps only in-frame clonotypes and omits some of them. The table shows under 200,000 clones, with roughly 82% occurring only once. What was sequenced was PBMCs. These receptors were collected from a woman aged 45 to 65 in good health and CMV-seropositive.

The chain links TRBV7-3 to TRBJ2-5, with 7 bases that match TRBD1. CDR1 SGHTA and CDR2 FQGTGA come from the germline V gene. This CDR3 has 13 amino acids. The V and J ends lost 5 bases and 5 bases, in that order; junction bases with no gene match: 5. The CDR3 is CASSPTGRETQYF. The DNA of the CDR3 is TGTGCCAGCAGCCCGACAGGGCGCGAGACCCAGTACTTC.

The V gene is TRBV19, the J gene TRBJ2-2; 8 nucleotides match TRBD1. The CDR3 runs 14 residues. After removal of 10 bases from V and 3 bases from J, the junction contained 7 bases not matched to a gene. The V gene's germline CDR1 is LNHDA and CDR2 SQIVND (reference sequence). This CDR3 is CATDRGVDTGELFF. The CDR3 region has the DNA TGTGCCACAGACAGGGGTGTCGACACCGGGGAGCTGTTTTTT.

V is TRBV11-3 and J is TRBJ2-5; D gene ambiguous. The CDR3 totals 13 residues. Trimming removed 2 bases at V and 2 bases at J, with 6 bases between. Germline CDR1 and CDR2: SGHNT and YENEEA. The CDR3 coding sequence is TGTGCCAGCAGCTTAAACTGGCAAGAGACCCAGTACTTC. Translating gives CASSLNWQETQYF.

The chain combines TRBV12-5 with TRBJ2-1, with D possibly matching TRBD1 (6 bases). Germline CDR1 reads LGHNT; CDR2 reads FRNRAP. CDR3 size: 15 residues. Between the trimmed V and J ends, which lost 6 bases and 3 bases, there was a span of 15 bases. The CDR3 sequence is CASGPPDRLYNEQFF. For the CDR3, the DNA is TGTGCTAGTGGCCCCCCGGACAGACTCTACAATGAGCAGTTCTTC.

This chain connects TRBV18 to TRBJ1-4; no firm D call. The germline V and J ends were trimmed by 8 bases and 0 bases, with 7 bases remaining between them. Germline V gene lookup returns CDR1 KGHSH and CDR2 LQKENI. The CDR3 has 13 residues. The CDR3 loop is CASHTTTNEKLFF. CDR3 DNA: TGTGCCAGCCACACTACAACTAATGAAAAACTGTTTTTT.

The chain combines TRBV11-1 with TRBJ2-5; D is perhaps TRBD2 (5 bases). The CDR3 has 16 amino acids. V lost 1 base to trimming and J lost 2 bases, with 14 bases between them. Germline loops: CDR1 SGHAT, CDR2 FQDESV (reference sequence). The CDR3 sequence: CASSLGDRDIQETQYF. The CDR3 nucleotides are TGTGCCAGCAGCTTAGGAGACCGGGATATACAAGAGACCCAGTACTTC.

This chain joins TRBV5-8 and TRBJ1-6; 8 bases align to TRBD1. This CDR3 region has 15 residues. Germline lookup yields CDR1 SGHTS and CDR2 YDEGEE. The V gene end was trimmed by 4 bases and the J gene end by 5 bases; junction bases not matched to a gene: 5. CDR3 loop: CASSKGQANNSPLHF. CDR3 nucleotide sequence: TGTGCCAGCAGCAAGGGACAGGCTAATAATTCACCCCTCCACTTT. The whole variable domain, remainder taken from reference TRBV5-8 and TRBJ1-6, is EAGVTQSPTHLIKTRGQQATLRCSPISGHTSVYWYQQALGLGLQFLLWYDEGEERNRGNFPPRFSGRQFPNYSSELNVNALELEDSALYLCASSKGQANNSPLHFGNGTRLTVT.

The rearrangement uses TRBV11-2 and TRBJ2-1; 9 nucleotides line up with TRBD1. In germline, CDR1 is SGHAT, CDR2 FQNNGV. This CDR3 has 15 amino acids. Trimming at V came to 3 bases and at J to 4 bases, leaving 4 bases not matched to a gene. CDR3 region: CASSFNRGPYNEQFF. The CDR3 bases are TGTGCCAGCAGCTTTAACAGGGGGCCTTACAATGAGCAGTTCTTC.

Written as DNA, the CDR3 is TGTGCCAGCTCCAAACAAGGGGGTGACGAGCAGTACTTC. As protein: CASSKQGGDEQYF. The V gene is TRBV5-4, the J gene TRBJ2-7; perhaps TRBD1 as D (6 bases). CDR3 length: 13 amino acids. Trimming took 7 bases from V and 5 from J, leaving 16 bases between them. The germline gives CDR1 SGHNT, CDR2 YYREEE (reference sequence).

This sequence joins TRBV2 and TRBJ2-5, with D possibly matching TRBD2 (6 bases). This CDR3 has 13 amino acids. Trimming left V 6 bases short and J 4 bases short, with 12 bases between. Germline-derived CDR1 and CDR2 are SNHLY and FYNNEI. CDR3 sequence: CASRMGGRETQYF. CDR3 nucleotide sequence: TGTGCCAGCAGGATGGGAGGCAGAGAGACCCAGTACTTC.

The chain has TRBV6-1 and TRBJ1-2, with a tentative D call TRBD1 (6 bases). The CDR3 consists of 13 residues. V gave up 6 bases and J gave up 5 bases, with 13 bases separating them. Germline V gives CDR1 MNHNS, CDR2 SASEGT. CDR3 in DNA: TGTGCCAGCAGCCCACAGGGTGGATATGGCTACACCTTC. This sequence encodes CASSPQGGYGYTF.

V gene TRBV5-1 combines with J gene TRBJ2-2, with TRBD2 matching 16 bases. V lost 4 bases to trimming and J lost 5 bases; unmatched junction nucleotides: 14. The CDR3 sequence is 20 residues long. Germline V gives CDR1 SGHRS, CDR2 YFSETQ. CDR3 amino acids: CASSPKGLAGGQIGTGELFF. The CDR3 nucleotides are TGCGCCAGCAGCCCGAAGGGACTAGCGGGGGGGCAGATCGGTACCGGGGAGCTGTTTTTT.

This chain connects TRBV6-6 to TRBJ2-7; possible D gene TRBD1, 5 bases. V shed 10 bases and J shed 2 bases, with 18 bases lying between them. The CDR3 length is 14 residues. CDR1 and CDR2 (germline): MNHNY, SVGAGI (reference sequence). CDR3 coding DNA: TGTGCCATAGCAGAGTGGGGCGGTCCCTACGAGCAGTACTTC. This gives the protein CAIAEWGGPYEQYF.

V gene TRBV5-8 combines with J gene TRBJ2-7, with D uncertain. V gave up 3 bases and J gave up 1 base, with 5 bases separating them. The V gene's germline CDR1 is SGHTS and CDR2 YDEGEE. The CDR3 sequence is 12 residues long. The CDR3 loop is CASSSGSYEQYF. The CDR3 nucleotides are TGTGCCAGCAGCTCAGGATCCTACGAGCAGTACTTC.

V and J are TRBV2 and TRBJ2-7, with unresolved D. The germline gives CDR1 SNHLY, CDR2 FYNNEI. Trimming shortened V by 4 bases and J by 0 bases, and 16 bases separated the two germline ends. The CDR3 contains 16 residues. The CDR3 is CASSGPPGISSYEQYF. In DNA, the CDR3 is TGTGCCAGCAGTGGGCCGCCGGGTATCAGCTCCTACGAGCAGTACTTC.

CDR3 protein: CASRAGTFTDTQYF. The CDR3 DNA sequence: TGTGCCAGCAGGGCCGGGACTTTCACAGATACGCAGTATTTT. This chain connects TRBV2 to TRBJ2-3; a possible D gene is TRBD2 (6 bases). Trimming cost V 6 bases and J 2 bases, with 12 bases left between them. This CDR3 has 14 residues. The germline V gene encodes CDR1 SNHLY and CDR2 FYNNEI.

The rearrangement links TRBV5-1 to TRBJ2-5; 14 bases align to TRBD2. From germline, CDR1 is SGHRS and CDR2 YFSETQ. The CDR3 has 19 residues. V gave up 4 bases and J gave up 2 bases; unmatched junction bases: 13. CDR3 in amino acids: CASSPRGGLAGGAQETQYF. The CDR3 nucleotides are TGCGCCAGCAGCCCACGGGGCGGACTAGCGGGGGGAGCTCAAGAGACCCAGTACTTC.

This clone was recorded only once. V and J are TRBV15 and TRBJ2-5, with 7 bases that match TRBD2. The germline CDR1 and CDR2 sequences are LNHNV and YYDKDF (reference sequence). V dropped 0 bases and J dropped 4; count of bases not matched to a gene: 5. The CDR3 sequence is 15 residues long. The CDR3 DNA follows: TGTGCCACCAGCAGAGATCAAGGGAGGGGAGAGACCCAGTACTTC. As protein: CATSRDQGRGETQYF.

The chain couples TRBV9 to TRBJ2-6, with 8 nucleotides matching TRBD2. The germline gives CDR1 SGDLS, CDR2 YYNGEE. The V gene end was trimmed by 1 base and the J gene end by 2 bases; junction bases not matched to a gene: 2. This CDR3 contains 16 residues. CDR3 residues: CASSVRGGPGANVLTF. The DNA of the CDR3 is TGTGCCAGCAGCGTACGGGGGGGCCCTGGGGCCAACGTCCTGACTTTC.

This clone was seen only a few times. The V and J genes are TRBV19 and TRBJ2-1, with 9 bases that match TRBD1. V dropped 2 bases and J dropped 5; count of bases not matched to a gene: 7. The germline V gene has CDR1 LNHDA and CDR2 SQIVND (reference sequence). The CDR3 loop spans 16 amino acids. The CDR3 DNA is TGTGCCAGTAGTATAATTTTAGGGACAGGGAACAATGAGCAGTTCTTC. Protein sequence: CASSIILGTGNNEQFF.

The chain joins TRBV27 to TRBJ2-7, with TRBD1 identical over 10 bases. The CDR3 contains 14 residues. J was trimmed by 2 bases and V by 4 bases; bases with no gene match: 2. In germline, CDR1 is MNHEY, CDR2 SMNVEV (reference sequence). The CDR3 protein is CASSWGQGTYEQYF. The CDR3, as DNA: TGTGCCAGCAGTTGGGGACAGGGGACCTACGAGCAGTACTTC.

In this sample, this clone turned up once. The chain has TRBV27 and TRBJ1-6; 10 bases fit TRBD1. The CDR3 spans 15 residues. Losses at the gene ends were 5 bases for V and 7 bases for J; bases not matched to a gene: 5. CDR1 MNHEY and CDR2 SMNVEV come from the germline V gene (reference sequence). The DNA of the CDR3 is TGTGCCAGCAGTGCCGGGACAGGGGAGAATTCACCCCTCCACTTT. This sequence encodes CASSAGTGENSPLHF.

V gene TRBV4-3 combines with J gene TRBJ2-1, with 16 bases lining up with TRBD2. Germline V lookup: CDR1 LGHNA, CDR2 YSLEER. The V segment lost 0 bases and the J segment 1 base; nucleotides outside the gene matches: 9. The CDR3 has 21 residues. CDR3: CASSQDVGLAGGPPSYNEQFF. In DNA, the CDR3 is TGCGCCAGCAGCCAAGACGTGGGACTAGCGGGGGGGCCTCCTTCCTACAATGAGCAGTTCTTC.